Below are 29 T cell receptor beta chains sequenced from a single sample in a study of blood T cell repertoires in COVID-19. The protocol was immunoSEQ multiplex PCR, while the TCRdb copy is restricted to in-frame clones and leaves out a portion. Seen here are 55,000 to 85,000 clones, about 90% observed once, and the top ten hold roughly 12%. The specimen was peripheral blood. The receptor set was obtained from a human donor in a cohort sampled during active COVID-19.

V and J are TRBV7-8 and TRBJ2-1; 9 bases fit TRBD2. V shed 1 base and J 6 bases; nucleotides not matched to a gene: 4. The CDR3 totals 15 residues. Looked up from germline, CDR1 is SGHVS and CDR2 is FQNEAQ. As DNA, the CDR3 is TGTGCCAGCAGCTTAGTTCTAGCGGGGTCCAATGAGCAGTTCTTC. It specifies CASSLVLAGSNEQFF.

The V gene is TRBV2, the J gene TRBJ2-3, with 8 positions matching TRBD2. Germline V lookup: CDR1 SNHLY, CDR2 FYNNEI. V was clipped by 2 bases and J by 4 bases; unmatched bases: 2. The CDR3 runs to 14 residues. The CDR3 bases are TGTGCCAGCAGTGAAAGGCGGGGGGCAGATACGCAGTATTTT. Its protein product is CASSERRGADTQYF.

CDR3: CASSTRAGGKFF. CDR3 in DNA: TGTGCCAGCAGTACTAGAGCGGGGGGGAAGTTCTTC. This sequence joins TRBV12-3 or TRBV12-4 and TRBJ2-1, with 10 nucleotides matching TRBD2. There are 12 residues in the CDR3. Trimming at V came to 5 bases and at J to 14 bases, leaving 6 bases not matched to a gene.

This clone was detected once. The CDR3 sequence: CASSLIPSSGANVLTF. The CDR3 nucleotides read TGCGCCAGCAGCTTGATCCCCTCGTCTGGGGCCAACGTCCTGACTTTC. The rearrangement joins TRBV5-1 to TRBJ2-6; D not resolved. Germline V gene sequence: CDR1 SGHRS, CDR2 YFSETQ. The CDR3 loop spans 16 amino acids. V lost 1 base and J 1 base, leaving 9 bases between the germline ends.

The CDR3 DNA reads as TGTGCCAGCCGCATAGGGGGCCTCAATCAGCCCCAGCATTTT. Its protein product is CASRIGGLNQPQHF. The chain joins TRBV28 to TRBJ1-5; 7 bases map to TRBD1. The CDR3 length is 14 residues. The germline gives CDR1 MDHEN, CDR2 SYDVKM. V shed 8 bases, J shed 3 bases, and the junction held 7 bases outside the gene matches.

This rearrangement joins TRBV3-1 (or the pseudogene TRBV3-2) to TRBJ1-6; the D gene is possibly TRBD1 (6 bases). Deletions cut 0 bases from V and 6 bases from J, with 15 bases between. Per the germline V gene, CDR1 is LGHDT and CDR2 is YNNKEL (reference sequence). The CDR3 runs to 17 residues. CDR3 bases: TGTGCCAGCAGCCAAGAGGGGGGGGCGCAAGGTAATTCACCCCTCCACTTT. Protein product: CASSQEGGAQGNSPLHF.

This clone was recorded once. The gene calls are TRBV19 and TRBJ1-1, with D perhaps matching TRBD1 (6 bases). The CDR3 runs 15 residues. Germline-derived CDR1 and CDR2 are LNHDA and SQIVND (reference sequence). V was shortened by 5 bases and J by 0 bases, with 13 bases between the two germline ends. The CDR3 protein is CASSAWTAMNTEAFF. DNA of the CDR3: TGTGCCAGTAGTGCCTGGACAGCCATGAACACTGAAGCTTTCTTT.

The V and J genes are TRBV4-2 and TRBJ1-4; D not certain. CDR1 LGHNA and CDR2 YNFKEQ come from the germline V gene. The CDR3 contains 15 residues. V shed 4 bases and J shed 3 bases, with 12 bases lying between them. CDR3 nucleotides: TGTGCCAGCAGCCCCCAACTCACTTCTAATGAAAAACTGTTTTTT. It codes for CASSPQLTSNEKLFF.

The chain combines TRBV7-2 with TRBJ2-3, with 8 bases aligning to TRBD2. The germline gives CDR1 SGHTA, CDR2 FQGNSA. The CDR3 runs to 15 residues. The V segment lost 2 bases and the J segment 6 bases; nucleotides outside the gene matches: 7. The DNA of the CDR3 is TGTGCCAGCAGCTTATCGGCGGGGGGACGGGATACGCAGTATTTT. Translated: CASSLSAGGRDTQYF.

In this sample, this clone turned up a few times. The chain joins TRBV5-1 to TRBJ2-2; perhaps TRBD2 as D (5 bases). There are 14 residues in the CDR3. The germline gives CDR1 SGHRS, CDR2 YFSETQ. The germline V and J ends were trimmed by 2 bases and 2 bases, with 7 bases remaining between them. CDR3 in DNA: TGCGCCAGCAGCTTACGGGGAAACACCGGGGAGCTGTTTTTT. As protein: CASSLRGNTGELFF.

The chain carries TRBV5-1 and TRBJ1-5; D call uncertain. The CDR3 is made up of 17 amino acids. CDR1 is SGHRS and CDR2 is YFSETQ in the germline V gene. Trimming stripped 2 bases from V and 1 base from J, with 16 bases between. The CDR3 nucleotides read TGCGCCAGCAGCTTCACGCGAGACGAGGTGAGCAATCAGCCCCAGCATTTT. It yields the protein CASSFTRDEVSNQPQHF.

The chain carries TRBV4-1 and TRBJ1-4, with D perhaps matching TRBD1 (5 bases). Trimming shortened V by 4 bases and J by 8 bases, and 17 bases separated the two germline ends. CDR1 is MGHRA and CDR2 is YSYEKL in the germline V gene. This CDR3 is 15 amino acids long. In DNA, the CDR3 is TGCGCCAGCAGCCGCATGAATGGCGGGGGGGAAAAACTGTTTTTT. This codes for CASSRMNGGGEKLFF.

This rearrangement joins TRBV4-1 to TRBJ2-1; 8 positions agree with TRBD1. Looked up from germline, CDR1 is MGHRA and CDR2 is YSYEKL. The CDR3 runs 15 residues. J was trimmed by 5 bases and V by 0 bases; bases with no gene match: 3. CDR3 residues: CASSQEDRADNEQFF. CDR3 in DNA: TGCGCCAGCAGCCAAGAGGACAGGGCGGACAATGAGCAGTTCTTC.

The J gene is TRBJ1-3, the V gene TRBV6-6, with TRBD1 matching over 10 bases. The CDR3 sequence is 15 residues long. CDR1 MNHNY and CDR2 SVGAGI come from the germline V gene (reference sequence). Unmatched junction bases numbered 4, after V lost 5 bases and J lost 3 bases. The CDR3 coding sequence is TGTGCCAGCAGTACGGGACAGGGGATTGGAAACACCATATATTTT. This codes for CASSTGQGIGNTIYF.

The chain links TRBV2 to TRBJ1-5; a weak D match, TRBD1 (6 bases). Trimming removed 4 bases at V and 8 bases at J, with 12 bases between. This CDR3 contains 13 residues. Germline V lookup: CDR1 SNHLY, CDR2 FYNNEI. CDR3 amino acids: CASSADSPEPQHF. The CDR3 coding sequence is TGTGCCAGCAGTGCGGACAGCCCCGAGCCCCAGCATTTT.

This chain connects TRBV10-2 to TRBJ1-3; TRBD1 matches 7 bases. The trim removed 6 bases at V and 1 base at J, leaving 6 bases unmatched. The CDR3 spans 15 residues. Germline values: CDR1 WSHSY, CDR2 SAAADI. In DNA, the CDR3 is TGCGCCAGCAGCCTAGGGACAGAGTCTGGAAACACCATATATTTT. It encodes CASSLGTESGNTIYF.

The chain couples TRBV5-6 to TRBJ1-4, with D perhaps matching TRBD1 (6 bases). The CDR3 spans 15 residues. V was clipped by 2 bases and J by 8 bases, with 16 bases between them. Germline loops: CDR1 SGHDT, CDR2 YYEEEE. The CDR3 sequence is CASSLDQGQTEKLFF. DNA of the CDR3: TGTGCCAGCAGCTTAGACCAAGGACAGACAGAAAAACTGTTTTTT.

The DNA of the CDR3 is TGTGCCAGCAGCTTACCGGGACAGAGAGCAGATACGCAGTATTTT. The encoded protein is CASSLPGQRADTQYF. The chain couples TRBV7-9 to TRBJ2-3, with 7 bases lining up with TRBD1. V was pared by 2 bases and J by 4 bases, with 6 bases of the junction left unmatched. This CDR3 contains 15 residues. Germline V gene lookup returns CDR1 SEHNR and CDR2 FQNEAQ (reference sequence).

The chain couples TRBV5-1 to TRBJ2-3; 9 bases are a match to TRBD1. Germline values: CDR1 SGHRS, CDR2 YFSETQ. The CDR3 is 14 residues long. Trimming at V came to 2 bases and at J to 6 bases, leaving 4 bases not matched to a gene. CDR3 sequence (DNA): TGCGCCAGCAGCTTCGGACAGGGGAGCGATACGCAGTATTTT. Translated: CASSFGQGSDTQYF.

This clone has a single count. The V and J genes are TRBV10-3 and TRBJ2-3; 12 bases are a match to TRBD2. Germline CDR1 is ENHRY and CDR2 is SYGVKD. V trimming: 0 bases; J trimming: 2 bases; junction bases outside the gene matches: 6. This CDR3 comprises 18 residues. The CDR3 region is CAISESIRTSGNTDTQYF. The CDR3 coding sequence is TGTGCCATCAGTGAGTCGATCCGGACTAGCGGGAACACAGATACGCAGTATTTT.

V usage is TRBV6-5 and J usage is TRBJ2-3; TRBD1 agrees at 7 bases. V lost 2 bases and J lost 0; bases outside the gene matches: 5. The CDR3 has 16 amino acids. The germline gives CDR1 MNHEY, CDR2 SVGAGI. Written as DNA, the CDR3 is TGTGCCAGCAGTTACCGAGGGGGCACTAGCACAGATACGCAGTATTTT. Its translation is CASSYRGGTSTDTQYF.

This chain connects TRBV11-2 to TRBJ2-3, with D uncertain. Trimming left V 3 bases short and J 3 bases short, with 10 bases between. The germline CDR1 and CDR2 sequences are SGHAT and FQNNGV. The CDR3 sequence is 14 residues long. The CDR3 region is CASSFATGTDTQYF. DNA for the CDR3: TGTGCCAGCAGCTTCGCTACTGGTACAGATACGCAGTATTTT.

The chain uses TRBV13 and TRBJ2-3; D might be TRBD2 (5 bases). This CDR3 is 16 amino acids long. V shed 4 bases and J shed 1 base, with 15 bases lying between them. Germline V gene sequence: CDR1 PRHDT, CDR2 FYEKMQ (reference sequence). DNA of the CDR3: TGTGCCAGCAGCTCCGGCAGGACTGGGCGCACAGATACGCAGTATTTT. Protein: CASSSGRTGRTDTQYF.

This chain connects TRBV9 to TRBJ2-1, with 12 nucleotides matching TRBD2. Trimming cost V 3 bases and J 6 bases; bases outside gene matches: 4. CDR1 is SGDLS and CDR2 is YYNGEE in the germline V gene. The CDR3 covers 15 residues. For the CDR3, the DNA is TGTGCCAGCAGCGGTCTAGCGGGGGGGCCCAATGAGCAGTTCTTC. This gives the protein CASSGLAGGPNEQFF.

This clone was observed a single time. The V and J genes are TRBV10-3 and TRBJ2-3, with TRBD2 identical over 9 bases. The CDR3 is 15 amino acids. Germline CDR1 ENHRY, CDR2 SYGVKD. J was trimmed by 2 bases and V by 6 bases; bases with no gene match: 6. The CDR3 loop reads CAISALAGNTDTQYF. CDR3 coding DNA: TGTGCCATCAGCGCCCTAGCGGGAAACACAGATACGCAGTATTTT.

This chain links TRBV2 with TRBJ2-7; D is ambiguous. Trimming removed 7 bases from V and 3 bases from J, with 7 bases in between. Germline loops: CDR1 SNHLY, CDR2 FYNNEI. The CDR3 extends over 11 amino acids. The CDR3, as DNA: TGTGCCAGCACTATAGACTACGAGCAGTACTTC. This encodes CASTIDYEQYF.

V gene TRBV30 combines with J gene TRBJ2-5, with 7 bases fitting TRBD1. The germline V gene encodes CDR1 GTSNPN and CDR2 SVGIG (reference sequence). This CDR3 has 13 amino acids. V trimming: 6 bases; J trimming: 2 bases; junction bases outside the gene matches: 6. CDR3 region: CACMTGFQETQYF. The CDR3 coding sequence is TGTGCCTGCATGACAGGGTTTCAAGAGACCCAGTACTTC.

The V and J genes are TRBV30 and TRBJ1-3; no clear D. The CDR3 consists of 14 residues. With 6 bases removed from V and 0 bases from J, the gap between germline ends came to 12 bases. Germline V lookup: CDR1 GTSNPN, CDR2 SVGIG (reference sequence). This CDR3 is CACLKTNSGNTIYF. CDR3 DNA: TGTGCCTGCCTAAAGACAAACTCTGGAAACACCATATATTTT.

The chain uses TRBV6-1 and TRBJ2-7; 11 bases are a match to TRBD2. The V segment lost 5 bases and the J segment 3 bases; nucleotides outside the gene matches: 6. Germline values: CDR1 MNHNS, CDR2 SASEGT. The CDR3 has 15 residues. The CDR3 loop reads CASSSPGTSGYEQYF. The CDR3, as DNA: TGTGCCAGCAGTTCCCCTGGGACTAGCGGCTACGAGCAGTACTTC.